This T cell receptor beta chain was found in a study of shared clonotypes between healthy human individuals. Study outcomes and limitations: What naive subsets generally showed was a larger estimated richness than memory subsets showed.

Turning to this clone: Its antigen is currently unknown.

Deep-level settings were used for running the assay. The DNA input per sorted-subset replicate PCR was about 0.2 ug, corresponding to roughly 30,000 T cell genomes. The assay was immunoSEQ multiplex PCR, and TCRdb's table has in-frame clones only and misses some. The sample lists 660,000 or so clones; approximately 96% were seen once. CD45RO-negative cells were positively selected for CCR7, leaving out terminally differentiated effector memory CD45RA+ cells. Donors comprised healthy HIV-negative adults lacking recent acute infections or vaccinations. V lost 5 bases to trimming and J lost 4 bases, with 27 bases between them. In germline, CDR1 is LNHNV, CDR2 YYDKDF (reference sequence). The CDR3 contains 19 residues.

This clonotype originated in a woman in her thirties in good health. The rearrangement links TRBV15 to TRBJ2-1; weak D call: TRBD2 (5 bases). The sample comprised naive CD8+ T cells sorted from blood. The CDR3 nucleotides read TGTGCCACCAGCGAGACCTGGCGGTCCAGCGGAGAACGTTACAATGAGCAGTTCTTC. Encoded protein: CATSETWRSSGERYNEQFF.